The 23 T cell receptor beta chains in this list originate from one sample, sequenced in a study of regulatory T cells in long-lasting Graves disease. Time point in this sample: newly diagnosed GD, antithyroid drugs for less than 3 months. PBMC-extracted RNA yielded the TCR library. Arm-PCR of CDR3 regions with iRepertoire HTBI primers generated TCR beta libraries. TCRdb used MiXCR to reprocess the multiplex PCR reads, holding one entry per CDR3 protein. Of about 420,000 distinct CDR3 sequences in the sample, about 15% were seen once. The sample also formed part of further work on T cells in Graves' hyperthyroidism and ophthalmopathy.

Here the sequenced sample was peripheral blood mononuclear cells (PBMCs), taken at new diagnosis, from a patient treated with antithyroid drugs. These receptors were collected from a woman aged 18 to 35 with Graves disease.

This clonotype was seen many times. This CDR3 reads CASSLGTSTGTDTQYF. In nucleotides, the CDR3 is TGCGCCAGCAGCTTGGGTACCTCTACAGGCACAGATACGCAGTATTTT. The chain recombines TRBV5-1 with TRBJ2-3; no clear D. The V and J ends lost 0 bases and 1 base respectively, with 12 bases between them. CDR3 size: 16 residues. CDR1 and CDR2 (germline): SGHRS, YFSETQ.

This clonotype was found many times. The V and J genes are TRBV2 and TRBJ1-2; D gene uncertain. The CDR3 covers 14 residues. Germline CDR1 SNHLY, CDR2 FYNNEI. The V gene lost 2 bases and the J gene lost 0 bases, with 7 bases spanning the gap. In DNA, the CDR3 is TGTGCCAGCAGTGAAAGTCAGGCTAACTATGGCTACACCTTC. This sequence encodes CASSESQANYGYTF.

This clonotype was seen a few times. The rearrangement uses TRBV7-9 and TRBJ2-1; 12 nucleotides line up with TRBD2. The CDR3 is 14 amino acids. V dropped 8 bases and J dropped 5; count of bases not matched to a gene: 4. CDR1 is SEHNR and CDR2 is FQNEAQ in the germline V gene (reference sequence). The CDR3 DNA follows: TGTGCCAGCGGCCGGACTAGCGGGGACAATGAGCAGTTCTTC. The encoded protein is CASGRTSGDNEQFF.

The rearrangement links TRBV18 to TRBJ2-4, with D possibly TRBD1 on 5 matching bases. Trimming removed 2 bases at V and 0 bases at J, with 17 bases between. Germline lookup yields CDR1 KGHSH and CDR2 LQKENI. CDR3 length: 18 residues. For the CDR3, the DNA is TGTGCCAGCTCACCAGGATCAACTGGGGCCCTAGCCAAAAACATTCAGTACTTC. Translation: CASSPGSTGALAKNIQYF.

At least ten counts were recorded for this clonotype. The V call is TRBV29-1, the J call TRBJ2-7; D is possibly TRBD1 (6 bases). The length of the CDR3 is 12 residues. Germline lookup yields CDR1 SQVTM and CDR2 ANQGSEA. Deletions cut 5 bases from V and 4 bases from J, with 12 bases between. Here the CDR3 reads CSVSEGVYEQYF. In DNA form, the CDR3 reads TGCAGCGTTTCTGAGGGGGTGTACGAGCAGTACTTC.

This clonotype was seen only a few times. A much larger clone lies one base from this, so it may be a read error. The chain couples TRBV7-9 to TRBJ2-1; 9 bases agree with TRBD2. The CDR3 spans 16 residues. With V trimmed by 5 bases and J by 2 bases, 7 bases remained unmatched. The germline V gene encodes CDR1 SEHNR and CDR2 FQNEAQ (reference sequence). The DNA for the CDR3 is TGTGCCAGCAGCCCCGTTAGCGGGGGAACCTACAATGAGCAGTTCTTC. Protein product: CASSPVSGGTYNEQFF.

This rearrangement joins TRBV14 to TRBJ2-3, with 7 bases identical to TRBD2. Per the germline V gene, CDR1 is SGHDN and CDR2 is FVKESK. The V and J ends lost 4 bases and 8 bases, in that order; junction bases with no gene match: 12. This CDR3 comprises 15 residues. The CDR3 DNA reads as TGTGCCAGCAGCCTGACTAGCCCCGGTTCGGGTACGCAGTATTTT. It is translated as CASSLTSPGSGTQYF. The variable domain in full, with the rest retrieved from reference TRBV14 and TRBJ2-3, is EAGVTQFPSHSVIEKGQTVTLRCDPISGHDNLYWYRRVMGKEIKFLLHFVKESKQDESGMPNNRFLAERTGGTYSTLKVQPAELEDSGVYFCASSLTSPGSGTQYFGPGTRLTVL.

V is TRBV5-1 and J is TRBJ2-7, with TRBD1 matching 7 bases. J lost 5 bases, V lost 0 bases, and 8 bases had no gene match. CDR1 and CDR2 from the germline V gene are SGHRS and YFSETQ. The CDR3 is made up of 15 amino acids. CDR3 coding DNA: TGCGCCAGCAGCTTGGCAGGACAGGTGGCCCACGAGCAGTACTTC. This encodes CASSLAGQVAHEQYF. The full variable domain, its missing parts supplied by reference TRBV5-1 and TRBJ2-7, is KAGVTQTPRYLIKTRGQQVTLSCSPISGHRSVSWYQQTPGQGLQFLFEYFSETQRNKGNFPGRFSGRQFSNSRSEMNVSTLELGDSALYLCASSLAGQVAHEQYFGPGTRLTVT.

The CDR3 coding sequence is TGTGCCAGCTGTACAGGTCTGAATCAGCCCCAGCATTTT. Amino acids: CASCTGLNQPQHF. The chain employs TRBV27 and TRBJ1-5; tentatively, D is TRBD1 (5 bases). This CDR3 has 13 amino acids. The germline V gene has CDR1 MNHEY and CDR2 SMNVEV (reference sequence). Trimming left V 8 bases short and J 4 bases short, with 12 bases between.

This clonotype was observed many times. V and J are TRBV11-2 and TRBJ2-1, with TRBD2 matching over 11 bases. The CDR3 has 16 amino acids. The trim removed 5 bases at V and 3 bases at J, leaving 6 bases unmatched. Germline CDR1 is SGHAT and CDR2 is FQNNGV. The CDR3 region is CASSQLAGALYNEQFF. The CDR3 DNA reads as TGTGCCAGCAGCCAACTAGCGGGAGCCCTCTACAATGAGCAGTTCTTC.

The CDR3 DNA follows: TGTGCCAGCAGTGATCGCACAGGGGGATATCCTGAGCAGTTCTTC. This translates into CASSDRTGGYPEQFF. The genes are TRBV2 and TRBJ2-1, with 8 bases lining up with TRBD1. Germline loops: CDR1 SNHLY, CDR2 FYNNEI. CDR3 size: 15 residues. Trimming removed 3 bases from V and 9 bases from J; junction bases left unmatched: 10. Combining the CDR3 with reference TRBV2 and TRBJ2-1 gives the whole variable domain EPEVTQTPSHQVTQMGQEVILRCVPISNHLYFYWYRQILGQKVEFLVSFYNNEISEKSEIFDDQFSVERPDGSNFTLKIRSTKLEDSAMYFCASSDRTGGYPEQFFGPGTRLTVL.

Ten or more counts support this clonotype. The V call is TRBV20-1, the J call TRBJ2-5; D unclear. Looked up from germline, CDR1 is DFQATT and CDR2 is SNEGSKA (reference sequence). V was shortened by 1 base and J by 5 bases, with 11 bases between the two germline ends. This CDR3 spans 13 amino acids. CDR3 amino acids: CSARVALLETQYF. The CDR3 bases are TGCAGTGCTAGAGTGGCGCTCCTGGAGACCCAGTACTTC.

This clonotype has at least ten counts. The chain combines TRBV12-3 or TRBV12-4 with TRBJ1-4, with TRBD1 matching 7 bases. The CDR3 is 14 amino acids. The junction had 6 bases not matched to a gene; V was cut back by 3 bases and J by 8 bases. The CDR3 DNA reads TGTGCCAGCAGTTTTAGGCAGGGGGGCGAAAAACTGTTTTTT. Protein product: CASSFRQGGEKLFF.

This clonotype was seen only a few times. The DNA for the CDR3 is TGTGCCACCAGCAGAGATCGGCTAGCGGGATTCGGTGAGCAGTTCTTC. Protein product: CATSRDRLAGFGEQFF. This rearrangement joins TRBV15 to TRBJ2-1, with 9 bases matching TRBD2. CDR3 length: 16 residues. V was pared by 0 bases and J by 9 bases, with 9 bases of the junction left unmatched. Germline values: CDR1 LNHNV, CDR2 YYDKDF (reference sequence).

This clonotype was seen ten or more times. The chain has TRBV18 and TRBJ1-1, with TRBD1 as a possible D gene (5 bases). Trimming took off 3 bases at V and 8 bases at J, with 13 bases between the two ends. This CDR3 is built from 13 residues. The germline CDR1 and CDR2 sequences are KGHSH and LQKENI. CDR3 sequence reads: CASSPLGAPEAFF. CDR3 coding DNA: TGTGCCAGCTCACCCCTCGGGGCCCCCGAAGCTTTCTTT. The entire variable domain, with the rest obtained from reference TRBV18 and TRBJ1-1, is as follows: NAGVMQNPRHLVRRRGQEARLRCSPMKGHSHVYWYRQLPEEGLKFMVYLQKENIIDESGMPKERFSAEFPKEGPSILRIQQVVRGDSAAYFCASSPLGAPEAFFGQGTRLTVV.

This clonotype was seen a few times. It differs at one base from a far larger clone, so likely a read error. The chain combines TRBV27 with TRBJ2-1; D not resolved. Germline assignment: CDR1 MNHEY and CDR2 SMNVEV (reference sequence). V lost 3 bases and J lost 6, with 3 bases in between. The CDR3 contains 11 residues. CDR3 sequence reads: CASSFFNEQFF. In nucleotides, the CDR3 is TGTGCCAGCAGTTTCTTCAATGAGCAGTTCTTC.

This clonotype was observed many times. Compared with germline, one end of the junction differs, possibly owing to a read error. The CDR3 reads CASKRESSYNEQFF. The DNA of the CDR3 is TGCGCCAGCAAGCGGGAGAGCTCCTACAATGAGCAGTTCTTC. V is TRBV19 and J is TRBJ2-1; TRBD2 agrees at 8 bases. The length of the CDR3 is 14 residues. The germline V gene has CDR1 LNHDA and CDR2 SQIVND (reference sequence).

This clonotype appeared many times. This chain uses TRBV11-2 with TRBJ2-1; D is ambiguous. The CDR3 sequence is 16 residues long. The V end was cut by 1 base, the J end by 2 bases, with 12 bases between. Germline V CDR1 and CDR2: SGHAT, FQNNGV. As DNA, the CDR3 is TGTGCCAGCAGCTTAGGTGGTAGCATGGCCTACAATGAGCAGTTCTTC. It is translated as CASSLGGSMAYNEQFF.

This clonotype was picked up many times. V usage is TRBV5-1 and J usage is TRBJ2-7; the D is unclear. Per germline, CDR1 SGHRS and CDR2 YFSETQ. The germline V and J ends were trimmed by 4 bases and 3 bases, with 14 bases remaining between them. The CDR3 runs to 14 residues. CDR3 bases: TGCGCCAGCAGCCCGGTGGCCCTACACTACGAGCAGTACTTC. This encodes CASSPVALHYEQYF.

There are a few counts of this clonotype. The rearrangement uses TRBV5-1 and TRBJ2-7; no clear D. The CDR3 runs 14 residues. Looked up from germline, CDR1 is SGHRS and CDR2 is YFSETQ. Deletions cut 0 bases from V and 5 bases from J, with 12 bases between. In DNA form, the CDR3 reads TGCGCCAGCAGCTTGGCCATTGAATTGAACGAGCAGTACTTC. Translation: CASSLAIELNEQYF.

At least ten counts were recorded for this clonotype. V and J are TRBV12-3 or TRBV12-4 and TRBJ2-1; D remains unclear. The length of the CDR3 is 12 residues. V was cut by 4 bases and J by 7 bases, with 8 bases left in between. The CDR3 sequence: CASSSRLNEQFF. DNA of the CDR3: TGTGCCAGCAGTTCCCGGTTAAATGAGCAGTTCTTC.

V is TRBV11-2 and J is TRBJ2-2; D assignment may be TRBD1 or TRBD2 (5 bases each). The CDR3 spans 15 residues. CDR1 and CDR2 (germline): SGHAT, FQNNGV. V lost 4 bases and J 6 bases, leaving 15 bases between the germline ends. CDR3 in amino acids: CASSWGLKSPGELFF. CDR3 sequence (DNA): TGTGCCAGCAGCTGGGGGTTAAAGTCCCCCGGGGAGCTGTTTTTT.

The V gene is TRBV19, the J gene TRBJ2-7; perhaps D is TRBD1 or TRBD2 (5 bases each). Per the germline V gene, CDR1 is LNHDA and CDR2 is SQIVND (reference sequence). The CDR3 runs to 14 residues. V was pared by 6 bases and J by 6 bases, with 18 bases between. The CDR3 DNA reads TGTGCCAGTAGCCCCGGGACGGTGGTTGTCGAGCAGTACTTC. Translation: CASSPGTVVVEQYF.